This TCR delta chain originates from a study of γδ T cells in repeated Plasmodium falciparum infection. Flow sorting of PBMC yielded separate Vgamma9/Vdelta2+ and Vdelta2-negative gammadelta T cell populations for bulk repertoire analysis. TCRdb re-called clones from the multiplex PCR reads using CATT. Of some 100,000 delta-chain clones in the sample, around 1.4% are singletons; the top ten hold more than 7.5%. CDR1 is TSWWSYY, CDR2 QGS, per germline. This CDR3 is built from 15 residues. This clone was seen more than once but under ten times. This probably arose from a read error, given a far larger clone one base away. The same CDR3 can be traced to other DNA sequences in this sample.

This clonotype was obtained from a pool of human donors (malaria-infected and uninfected, not separated). The sample taken for sequencing was gamma-delta T cells from blood. The J gene has no call, while the V gene is TRDV1; the table assigns TRDD3, which was not confirmed against the DNA. The CDR3 DNA reads TGTGCTCTTGGGGAATTGGGGTTTTACACCGATAAGCTCATCTTT. Its translation is CALGELGFYTDKLIF.